This entry concerns a single T cell receptor (beta chain). What it binds is unknown. This entry comes from a study of PD-L1 blockade in urothelial cancer. Study conclusions and caveats: Below-median blood TCR clonality before treatment forecast better survival.

Generated by immunoSEQ multiplex PCR, the TCRdb table keeps only in-frame clones and is missing some. Altogether about 50,000 clones are present, around nine tenths being singletons, with the ten largest covering 2% to 2.5%. Described time point: peripheral blood 6 weeks after treatment start. The CDR3 totals 14 residues. Germline V gives CDR1 LGHNT, CDR2 FRNRAP. Trimming removed 2 bases from V and 7 bases from J; junction bases left unmatched: 4. This sequence was found in a man in his 60s with urothelial cancer. The material sequenced was PBMCs, taken around atezolizumab (anti-PD-L1) treatment. V is TRBV12-5 and J is TRBJ2-2; 7 bases map to TRBD1. Here the CDR3 DNA reads TGTGCTAGTGGTTTGCACAGGGGTATCGGGGAGCTGTTTTTT. Translated, it gives CASGLHRGIGELFF.